The 13 T cell receptor beta chains presented below share a single source sample, sequenced in a study of Graves' ophthalmopathy and Graves' hyperthyroidism. For repertoire sequencing, the TCR beta CDR3 regions were amplified from RNA transcripts. RT-PCR with HTBI primers came first, then second-round multiplex PCR. Via MiXCR, TCRdb re-called the multiplex PCR reads, giving one row per CDR3 protein. The data contain 900,000 to 1,200,000 distinct CDR3 sequences, less than 45% of them singletons. Specimen: peripheral blood or thyroid tissue (not recorded which). These receptors came from an adult man with Graves' hyperthyroidism.

This clonotype was seen many times. J is TRBJ1-2 and V is TRBV12-3 or TRBV12-4; tentatively, D is TRBD1 (5 bases). V lost 1 base and J 6 bases, leaving 9 bases between the germline ends. This CDR3 region has 13 residues. In DNA, the CDR3 is TGTGCCAGCAGTTTAGAATGGGGGGATGGCTACACCTTC. This gives the protein CASSLEWGDGYTF.

This sequence joins TRBV20-1 and TRBJ1-4; D might be TRBD1 (6 bases). Germline loops: CDR1 DFQATT, CDR2 SNEGSKA (reference sequence). This CDR3 is built from 13 residues. V lost 3 bases and J 8 bases, leaving 13 bases between the germline ends. This CDR3 is CSASKGVVEKLFF. CDR3 bases: TGCAGTGCTAGCAAGGGGGTTGTAGAAAAACTGTTTTTT.

This clonotype was detected ten times or more. The J gene is TRBJ1-1, the V gene TRBV15; the D gene is possibly TRBD1 (5 bases). The CDR3 is 13 amino acids. Germline CDR1 is LNHNV and CDR2 is YYDKDF (reference sequence). Trimming cost V 9 bases and J 0 bases, with 11 bases left between them. CDR3 bases: TGTGCCACGGGGGGAAGACTGAACACTGAAGCTTTCTTT. Protein product: CATGGRLNTEAFF.

A word on this clonotype: One base away lies a much larger clone, so this may be a sequencing read error. This rearrangement joins TRBV7-9 to TRBJ2-5; 9 nucleotides align to TRBD1. Germline assignment: CDR1 SEHNR and CDR2 FQNEAQ (reference sequence). Trimming removed 1 base from V and 9 bases from J; junction bases left unmatched: 15. This CDR3 region has 17 residues. The CDR3 DNA reads as TGTGCCAGCAGCTTAGGTGCGACAGGGGGTTCAGGCGAGGCCCAGTACTTC. Amino acids: CASSLGATGGSGEAQYF. The whole variable domain, filled in from reference TRBV7-9 and TRBJ2-5, reads DTGVSQNPRHKITKRGQNVTFRCDPISEHNRLYWYRQTLGQGPEFLTYFQNEAQLEKSRLLSDRFSAERPKGSFSTLEIQRTEQGDSAMYLCASSLGATGGSGEAQYFGPGTRLLVL.

This chain links TRBV28 with TRBJ2-7, with D perhaps assigned TRBD1 or TRBD2 (5 bases each). Per the germline V gene, CDR1 is MDHEN and CDR2 is SYDVKM. The CDR3 has 16 residues. V lost 6 bases, J lost 0 bases, and 18 bases lay in between. DNA for the CDR3: TGTGCCAGCAGCTCCTCGGGGCCACTACTCTCCTACGAGCAGTACTTC. It yields the protein CASSSSGPLLSYEQYF.

The V gene is TRBV5-1, the J gene TRBJ1-1; D is possibly TRBD1 (5 bases). Germline V lookup: CDR1 SGHRS, CDR2 YFSETQ. The V gene lost 4 bases and the J gene lost 1 base, with 17 bases spanning the gap. The CDR3 length is 16 residues. CDR3 protein: CASSAGLAGKNTEAFF. The CDR3 DNA sequence: TGCGCCAGCAGCGCGGGACTAGCGGGGAAGAACACTGAAGCTTTCTTT. Drawing the rest from reference TRBV5-1 and TRBJ1-1, the complete variable domain is KAGVTQTPRYLIKTRGQQVTLSCSPISGHRSVSWYQQTPGQGLQFLFEYFSETQRNKGNFPGRFSGRQFSNSRSEMNVSTLELGDSALYLCASSAGLAGKNTEAFFGQGTRLTVV.

The chain joins TRBV2 to TRBJ2-7, with TRBD1 as a possible D gene (6 bases). V was trimmed by 4 bases and J by 7 bases, leaving 17 bases between them. The CDR3 runs to 14 residues. Germline values: CDR1 SNHLY, CDR2 FYNNEI. The CDR3 sequence: CASSVGQLTGEQYF. For the CDR3, the DNA is TGTGCCAGCAGTGTTGGACAGCTGACCGGGGAGCAGTACTTC.

The rearrangement uses TRBV27 and TRBJ1-5, with D maybe TRBD1 (6 bases). V was pared by 2 bases and J by 5 bases, with 13 bases between. CDR3 length equals 15 residues. Germline V gives CDR1 MNHEY, CDR2 SMNVEV (reference sequence). CDR3 residues: CASSLRVSGDQPQHF. The CDR3 nucleotides are TGTGCCAGCAGTTTAAGGGTGTCAGGGGATCAGCCCCAGCATTTT.

At least ten counts were recorded for this clonotype. The rearrangement joins TRBV7-6 to TRBJ2-7; D might be TRBD1 or TRBD2, each matching 5 bases. The CDR3 totals 16 residues. The V and J ends lost 4 bases and 0 bases respectively, with 16 bases between them. From germline, CDR1 is SGHVS and CDR2 FNYEAQ. CDR3 protein: CASSSSGTRSSYEQYF. CDR3 nucleotides: TGTGCCAGCAGCTCGTCCGGGACCAGAAGCTCCTACGAGCAGTACTTC.

This clonotype was detected many times. The gene calls are TRBV14 and TRBJ1-2; D not resolved. V gave up 1 base and J gave up 0 bases, with 12 bases separating them. Germline loops: CDR1 SGHDN, CDR2 FVKESK. The CDR3 loop spans 16 amino acids. The CDR3 loop reads CASSQVAGRSNYGYTF. The CDR3 bases are TGTGCCAGCAGCCAAGTAGCGGGGAGATCTAACTATGGCTACACCTTC.

The V gene is TRBV7-3, the J gene TRBJ2-5; TRBD1 matches at 7 bases. The trim removed 4 bases at V and 5 bases at J, leaving 13 bases unmatched. Per the germline V gene, CDR1 is SGHTA and CDR2 is FQGTGA. CDR3 length: 16 amino acids. In DNA, the CDR3 is TGTGCCAGCAGCTACGGGACAGCAAGGGGGTCGGAGACCCAGTACTTC. Its protein product is CASSYGTARGSETQYF. Combining the CDR3 with reference TRBV7-3 and TRBJ2-5 gives the whole variable domain GAGVSQTPSNKVTEKGKYVELRCDPISGHTALYWYRQSLGQGPEFLIYFQGTGAADDSGLPNDRFFAVRPEGSVSTLKIQRTERGDSAVYLCASSYGTARGSETQYFGPGTRLLVL.

CDR3: CAIRKGGGGYEQYF. The CDR3 DNA is TGTGCCATCAGGAAAGGGGGGGGGGGCTACGAGCAGTACTTC. V and J are TRBV10-3 and TRBJ2-7, with a tentative D call TRBD2 (7 bases). The ends were cut back, 6 bases at V and 3 bases at J, with 15 bases in the middle. This CDR3 spans 14 amino acids. CDR1 and CDR2 (germline): ENHRY, SYGVKD.

This clonotype was counted ten times or more. The chain uses TRBV29-1 and TRBJ1-5; a weak D match, TRBD1 (6 bases). V was shortened by 5 bases and J by 2 bases, with 16 bases between the two germline ends. The germline V gene encodes CDR1 SQVTM and CDR2 ANQGSEA. The CDR3 is 15 residues long. The DNA for the CDR3 is TGCAGCGTTCAGGTGGGGGGCGCGGGCAATCAGCCCCAGCATTTT. Translating it yields CSVQVGGAGNQPQHF.